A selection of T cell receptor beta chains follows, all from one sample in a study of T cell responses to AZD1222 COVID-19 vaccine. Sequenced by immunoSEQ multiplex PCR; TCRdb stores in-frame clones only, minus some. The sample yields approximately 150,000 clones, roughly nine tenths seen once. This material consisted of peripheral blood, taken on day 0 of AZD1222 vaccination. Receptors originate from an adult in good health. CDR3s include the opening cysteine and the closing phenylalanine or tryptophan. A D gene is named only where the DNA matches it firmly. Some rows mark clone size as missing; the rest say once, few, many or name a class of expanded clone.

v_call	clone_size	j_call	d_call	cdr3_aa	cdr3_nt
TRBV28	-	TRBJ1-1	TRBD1	CASRDTGGARVFF	TGTGCCAGCAGAGATACAGGGGGCGCGAGGGTTTTCTTT
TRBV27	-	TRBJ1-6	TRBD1	CASRILGQNNSPLHF	TGTGCCAGCAGAATTTTGGGACAGAACAATTCACCCCTCCACTTT
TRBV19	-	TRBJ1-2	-	CASSIKRTNQYGYTF	TGTGCCAGTAGTATAAAACGGACAAATCAATATGGCTACACCTTC
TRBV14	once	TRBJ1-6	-	CASSLSLNSPLHF	TGTGCCAGCAGCCTTAGCCTTAATTCACCCCTCCACTTT
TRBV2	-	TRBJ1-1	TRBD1	CASSRRTGYEAFF	TGTGCCAGCAGCCGTAGGACAGGGTATGAAGCTTTCTTT
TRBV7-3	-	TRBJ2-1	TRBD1	CASSLKFETGGYNEQFF	TGTGCCAGCAGCTTAAAGTTTGAGACAGGGGGCTACAATGAGCAGTTCTTC
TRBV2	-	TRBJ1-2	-	CASIEGGARYGYTF	TGTGCCAGCATCGAGGGCGGCGCCCGCTATGGCTACACCTTC
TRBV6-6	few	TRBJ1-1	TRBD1	CASSPRQGSMNTEAFF	TGTGCCAGCAGCCCCAGACAGGGATCCATGAACACTGAAGCTTTCTTT
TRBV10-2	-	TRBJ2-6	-	CASTPASSGANVLTF	TGCGCCAGCACCCCAGCCAGCTCTGGGGCCAACGTCCTGACTTTC
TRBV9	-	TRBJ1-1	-	CASSVGHQNTEAFF	TGTGCCAGCAGCGTAGGTCACCAGAACACTGAAGCTTTCTTT
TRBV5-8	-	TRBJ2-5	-	CASSGGPGTREYF	TGTGCCAGCAGCGGAGGACCCGGGACAAGGGAGTACTTC
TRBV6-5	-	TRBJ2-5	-	CASSKDPLIQETQYF	TGTGCCAGCAGCAAGGACCCATTAATACAGGAGACCCAGTACTTC
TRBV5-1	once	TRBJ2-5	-	CASSLESTRQTQYF	TGCGCCAGCAGCTTGGAGTCGACTAGACAGACCCAGTACTTC
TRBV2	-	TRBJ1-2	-	CASSYRVNYGYTF	TGTGCCAGCAGTTACAGGGTCAACTATGGCTACACCTTC
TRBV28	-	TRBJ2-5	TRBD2	CASTGGEETQYF	TGTGCCAGCACCGGGGGGGAGGAGACCCAGTACTTC
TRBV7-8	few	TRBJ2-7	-	CASRGDADFSYEQYF	TGTGCCAGCAGGGGGGACGCCGACTTCTCCTACGAGCAGTACTTC
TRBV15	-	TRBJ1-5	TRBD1	CATSRKLQGSLDQPQHF	TGTGCCACCAGCAGAAAGCTACAGGGGAGCCTGGATCAGCCCCAGCATTTT
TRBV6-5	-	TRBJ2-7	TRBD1	CASSYSLGDSREQYF	TGTGCCAGCAGTTACTCACTCGGGGACAGTAGGGAGCAGTACTTC
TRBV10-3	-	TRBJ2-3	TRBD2	CAIRGLANDYTQYF	TGTGCCATCAGGGGACTAGCCAACGACTATACGCAGTATTTT
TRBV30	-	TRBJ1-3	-	CAWSWDADSGNTIYF	TGTGCCTGGAGTTGGGACGCGGACTCTGGAAACACCATATATTTT
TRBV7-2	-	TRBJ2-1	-	CASSLAGGQNEQFF	TGTGCCAGCAGCTTAGCGGGGGGGCAGAATGAGCAGTTCTTC
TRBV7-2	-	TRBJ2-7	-	CASSLGILEQYF	TGTGCCAGCAGCTTAGGGATCCTCGAGCAGTACTTC
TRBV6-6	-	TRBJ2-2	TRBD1	CASSSRTGINTGELFF	TGTGCCAGCAGTTCCCGGACAGGGATAAACACCGGGGAGCTGTTTTTT
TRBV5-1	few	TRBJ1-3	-	CASRRDTRADGNTIYF	TGCGCCAGCAGGCGGGACACCCGAGCTGATGGAAACACCATATATTTT
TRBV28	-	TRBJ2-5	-	CASSPSDGVETQYF	TGTGCCAGCAGTCCATCGGACGGAGTAGAGACCCAGTACTTC
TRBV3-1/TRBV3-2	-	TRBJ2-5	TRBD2	CASSQVLAGGQETQYF	TGTGCCAGCAGCCAAGTCCTAGCGGGAGGCCAAGAGACCCAGTACTTC
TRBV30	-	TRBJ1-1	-	CAWSVRGPGDTEAFF	TGTGCCTGGAGTGTACGTGGACCTGGGGACACTGAAGCTTTCTTT
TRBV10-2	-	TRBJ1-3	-	CASSVGPGGTIYF	TGCGCCAGCAGTGTAGGGCCTGGCGGCACCATATATTTT
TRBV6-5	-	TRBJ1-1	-	CASSQYRANTEAFF	TGTGCCAGCAGTCAATACAGGGCAAACACTGAAGCTTTCTTT
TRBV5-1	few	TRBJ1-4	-	CASSLALGLGSPNEKLFF	TGCGCCAGCAGCTTGGCCCTGGGCCTCGGATCCCCTAATGAAAAACTGTTTTTT
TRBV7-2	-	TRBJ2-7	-	CASSLAPASTYEQYF	TGTGCCAGCAGCTTAGCACCAGCGTCAACCTACGAGCAGTACTTC
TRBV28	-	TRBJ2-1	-	CASSLVASSYNEQFF	TGTGCCAGCAGTTTAGTGGCGAGCTCCTACAATGAGCAGTTCTTC
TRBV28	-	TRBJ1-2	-	CAISDRSNYGYTF	TGTGCCATCTCGGACAGATCTAACTATGGCTACACCTTC
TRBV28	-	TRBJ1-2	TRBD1	CASSTGGYRGRDYGYTF	TGTGCCAGCTCCACAGGGGGGTACAGGGGAAGGGACTATGGCTACACCTTC
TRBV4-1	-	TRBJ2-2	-	CASSEAGTRNTGELFF	TGCGCCAGCAGTGAGGCCGGGACAAGAAACACCGGGGAGCTGTTTTTT
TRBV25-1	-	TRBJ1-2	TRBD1	CASSASGTGWLYGYTF	TGTGCCAGCAGTGCCTCTGGGACAGGGTGGTTGTATGGCTACACCTTC
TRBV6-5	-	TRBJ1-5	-	CASSYRIQPQHF	TGTGCCAGCAGTTACCGGATTCAGCCCCAGCATTTT
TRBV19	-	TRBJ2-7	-	CASSIGFRDEQYF	TGTGCCAGTAGTATTGGGTTCCGGGACGAGCAGTACTTC
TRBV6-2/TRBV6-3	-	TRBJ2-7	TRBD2	CASSRLAGPYEQYF	TGTGCCAGCAGCCGACTAGCGGGCCCCTACGAGCAGTACTTC
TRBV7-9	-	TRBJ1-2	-	CASSLELFSYGYTF	TGTGCCAGCAGCTTAGAACTCTTCTCTTATGGCTACACCTTC
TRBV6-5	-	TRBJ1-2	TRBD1	CASSTRGRDNYGYTF	TGTGCCAGCAGTACCAGGGGGCGCGATAACTATGGCTACACCTTC